Listed here are 27 T cell receptor beta chains from one sample, sequenced in a study of CD8+ T cells in alopecia areata. The treatment is: oral pan-JAK inhibitor, 5-10 mg twice daily. TCR sequencing used cDNA made by reverse transcription of extracted RNA. Profiling relied on immunoSEQ multiplex PCR, and the TCRdb table lists in-frame clones only, not all of them. The sample lists around 270,000 clones, 58% seen once, with about 1.8% in the top ten. The sample here was CD4+ T cells sorted from blood, taken at week 24, from a patient treated with tofacitinib. The origin of the receptors is a human donor with alopecia areata.

This chain uses TRBV10-3 with TRBJ2-3; perhaps TRBD2 as D (5 bases). Between the trimmed V and J ends, which lost 7 bases and 1 base, there was a span of 12 bases. The CDR3 is 14 amino acids. Germline V gene sequence: CDR1 ENHRY, CDR2 SYGVKD. Here the CDR3 DNA reads TGTGCCATCAAGGCTAGCCCACGCACAGATACGCAGTATTTT. Amino acid sequence: CAIKASPRTDTQYF.

This clone has only a few counts. This chain connects TRBV7-2 to TRBJ1-4, with 7 positions matching TRBD1. The length of the CDR3 is 16 residues. Germline CDR1 reads SGHTA; CDR2 reads FQGNSA. Trimming removed 4 bases from V and 6 bases from J; junction bases left unmatched: 11. As DNA, the CDR3 is TGTGCCAGCAGCTCCTACCTCACAGGGGAGGATGAAAAACTGTTTTTT. This codes for CASSSYLTGEDEKLFF. Full variable domain (rest looked up from reference TRBV7-2 and TRBJ1-4): GAGVSQSPSNKVTEKGKDVELRCDPISGHTALYWYRQSLGQGLEFLIYFQGNSAPDKSGLPSDRFSAERTGGSVSTLTIQRTQQEDSAVYLCASSSYLTGEDEKLFFGSGTQLSVL.

The chain has TRBV5-1 and TRBJ1-1; possibly TRBD1 for D (5 bases). Trimming removed 2 bases from V and 11 bases from J, with 10 bases in between. CDR1 and CDR2 from the germline V gene are SGHRS and YFSETQ. The CDR3 sequence is 11 residues long. The DNA of the CDR3 is TGCGCCAGCAGCTTCCAGGGACGGGCTTTCTTT. Translating it yields CASSFQGRAFF. Based on the CDR3 plus reference TRBV5-1 and TRBJ1-1, the full variable domain is KAGVTQTPRYLIKTRGQQVTLSCSPISGHRSVSWYQQTPGQGLQFLFEYFSETQRNKGNFPGRFSGRQFSNSRSEMNVSTLELGDSALYLCASSFQGRAFFGQGTRLTVV.

This clone turned up a few times. V usage is TRBV30 and J usage is TRBJ2-3; a possible D gene is TRBD2 (6 bases). This CDR3 has 14 residues. V was pared by 8 bases and J by 0 bases, with 15 bases between. Germline values: CDR1 GTSNPN, CDR2 SVGIG (reference sequence). CDR3 residues: CAARDLRSTDTQYF. In DNA form, the CDR3 reads TGTGCCGCCAGGGACTTACGAAGCACAGATACGCAGTATTTT.

The chain has TRBV29-1 and TRBJ2-5, with TRBD1 as a possible D gene (8 bases). The CDR3 has 14 residues. Looked up from germline, CDR1 is SQVTM and CDR2 is ANQGSEA. V lost 1 base to trimming and J lost 9 bases, with 18 bases between them. The CDR3 region is CSVEAVTGGDSQYF. As DNA, the CDR3 is TGCAGCGTTGAAGCCGTTACAGGGGGGGATTCCCAGTACTTC. Drawing the rest from reference TRBV29-1 and TRBJ2-5, the complete variable domain is SAVISQKPSRDICQRGTSLTIQCQVDSQVTMMFWYRQQPGQSLTLIATANQGSEATYESGFVIDKFPISRPNLTFSTLTVSNMSPEDSSIYLCSVEAVTGGDSQYFGPGTRLLVL.

This clone was counted a few times. The chain uses TRBV2 and TRBJ2-1, with D hard to call. V lost 6 bases and J 3 bases, leaving 3 bases between the germline ends. This CDR3 is built from 11 residues. Germline V CDR1 and CDR2: SNHLY, FYNNEI. CDR3 nucleotide sequence: TGTGCCAGCAGCTACTACAATGAGCAGTTCTTC. It specifies CASSYYNEQFF.

The CDR3 sequence: CASSYARGNTGELFF. Written as DNA, the CDR3 is TGTGCCAGCAGTTACGCCCGGGGGAACACCGGGGAGCTGTTTTTT. The gene calls are TRBV6-5 and TRBJ2-2, with a possible D match to TRBD2 (5 bases). The CDR3 length is 15 residues. CDR1 is MNHEY and CDR2 is SVGAGI in the germline V gene. V was pared by 2 bases and J by 1 base, with 8 bases between.

The chain links TRBV6-6 to TRBJ2-2; D ambiguous. In germline, CDR1 is MNHNY, CDR2 SVGAGI (reference sequence). Trimming took off 7 bases at V and 0 bases at J, with 9 bases between the two ends. The CDR3 runs to 14 residues. Written as DNA, the CDR3 is TGTGCCAGCAAGCAACAAGCGAACACCGGGGAGCTGTTTTTT. Protein sequence: CASKQQANTGELFF.

The chain uses TRBV7-6 and TRBJ1-2; no definite D call. V was cut by 2 bases and J by 4 bases, with 23 bases left in between. The CDR3 is 18 residues long. The germline CDR1 and CDR2 sequences are SGHVS and FNYEAQ. The CDR3 here is CASSLLSPADTPRYGYTF. For the CDR3, the DNA is TGTGCCAGCAGCTTATTGAGCCCAGCCGACACGCCGCGCTATGGCTACACCTTC.

This sequence joins TRBV5-4 and TRBJ2-7, with 9 bases aligning to TRBD1. V gave up 4 bases and J gave up 2 bases; unmatched junction bases: 10. Germline assignment: CDR1 SGHNT and CDR2 YYREEE (reference sequence). CDR3 length equals 16 residues. The CDR3 loop reads CASSLIPGQGTYEQYF. The CDR3 region has the DNA TGTGCCAGCAGCCTAATTCCGGGACAGGGAACCTACGAGCAGTACTTC.

The chain joins TRBV30 to TRBJ1-1, with D possibly TRBD1 on 6 matching bases. Deletions cut 4 bases from V and 5 bases from J, with 11 bases between. The CDR3 is made up of 12 amino acids. CDR1 GTSNPN and CDR2 SVGIG come from the germline V gene (reference sequence). The CDR3 is CAWNGGRTEAFF. Written as DNA, the CDR3 is TGTGCCTGGAACGGGGGGCGGACTGAAGCTTTCTTT.

The chain couples TRBV15 to TRBJ2-7; a weak D match, TRBD2 (5 bases). The CDR3 contains 15 residues. V was cut by 0 bases and J by 2 bases, with 11 bases left in between. In germline, CDR1 is LNHNV, CDR2 YYDKDF (reference sequence). CDR3 in amino acids: CATSRDGLATYEQYF. The CDR3, as DNA: TGTGCCACCAGCAGAGATGGTCTAGCAACCTACGAGCAGTACTTC.

The genes are TRBV30 and TRBJ1-2; 9 bases are a match to TRBD1. The CDR3 is 15 residues long. V lost 0 bases to trimming and J lost 5 bases; unmatched junction nucleotides: 7. The germline V gene encodes CDR1 GTSNPN and CDR2 SVGIG (reference sequence). CDR3 loop: CAWSVGTGISYGYTF. The CDR3 DNA reads TGTGCCTGGAGTGTGGGGACAGGGATAAGTTATGGCTACACCTTC.

The chain joins TRBV6-5 to TRBJ2-1; no clear D. Looked up from germline, CDR1 is MNHEY and CDR2 is SVGAGI. The CDR3 spans 13 residues. The V end lost 2 bases, the J end lost 4 bases, and 6 bases lay between the germline ends. The CDR3 sequence is CASSYRQYNEQFF. The CDR3, as DNA: TGTGCCAGCAGTTACAGGCAGTACAATGAGCAGTTCTTC.

This chain links TRBV5-1 with TRBJ2-7; 8 bases line up with TRBD1. CDR3 length: 14 amino acids. V lost 4 bases to trimming and J lost 6 bases; unmatched junction nucleotides: 9. CDR1 is SGHRS and CDR2 is YFSETQ in the germline V gene. CDR3 amino acids: CASSVTGGQGEQYF. CDR3 nucleotides: TGCGCCAGCAGCGTCACAGGGGGTCAGGGCGAGCAGTACTTC.

This clone was observed a few times. The chain carries TRBV29-1 and TRBJ1-4; D unresolved. The V and J ends lost 2 bases and 8 bases respectively, with 9 bases between them. The CDR3 has 12 residues. The germline V gene encodes CDR1 SQVTM and CDR2 ANQGSEA. The DNA for the CDR3 is TGCAGCGTTGAACACACGGGGGAAAAACTGTTTTTT. As protein: CSVEHTGEKLFF.

This clone was observed a single time. The chain is built from TRBV7-9 and TRBJ2-5; D gene uncertain. Germline CDR1 reads SEHNR; CDR2 reads FQNEAQ (reference sequence). This CDR3 has 12 residues. V was cut by 0 bases and J by 7 bases, with 6 bases left in between. This CDR3 is CASSLALVTQYF. DNA of the CDR3: TGTGCCAGCAGCTTAGCGTTGGTGACCCAGTACTTC.

This clone was counted a few times. The chain carries TRBV6-6 and TRBJ2-7, with TRBD1 as a possible D gene (6 bases). The CDR3 length is 13 residues. Germline-derived CDR1 and CDR2 are MNHNY and SVGAGI (reference sequence). Trimming pared 5 bases from V and 2 bases from J, leaving 10 bases between. CDR3 sequence: CASSPRQAYEQYF. The DNA of the CDR3 is TGTGCCAGCAGTCCACGACAGGCCTACGAGCAGTACTTC.

For the CDR3, the DNA is TGTGCCTGGATGAGGGTGGGGAGAATAAACACTGAAGCTTTCTTT. Translated: CAWMRVGRINTEAFF. V usage is TRBV30 and J usage is TRBJ1-1; no reliable D call. CDR3 length: 15 residues. CDR1 and CDR2 from the germline V gene are GTSNPN and SVGIG (reference sequence). Between the trimmed V and J ends, which lost 4 bases and 2 bases, there was a span of 17 bases.

This rearrangement joins TRBV30 to TRBJ2-5; 10 nucleotides agree with TRBD1. CDR1 and CDR2 (germline): GTSNPN, SVGIG (reference sequence). J lost 3 bases, V lost 3 bases, and 7 bases had no gene match. The CDR3 sequence is 15 residues long. Written as DNA, the CDR3 is TGTGCCTGGAGCAGGGACAGGGGATGGGAAGAGACCCAGTACTTC. It translates to CAWSRDRGWEETQYF.

The chain has TRBV27 and TRBJ2-3; D may match TRBD1 or TRBD2 (5 bases each). Looked up from germline, CDR1 is MNHEY and CDR2 is SMNVEV (reference sequence). This CDR3 spans 14 amino acids. The V end lost 2 bases, the J end lost 3 bases, and 9 bases lay between the germline ends. In nucleotides, the CDR3 is TGTGCCAGCAGTTTAGGTGGGGGAACAGATACGCAGTATTTT. Translated, it gives CASSLGGGTDTQYF.

The chain links TRBV10-3 to TRBJ1-5, with 7 bases lining up with TRBD1. CDR1 ENHRY and CDR2 SYGVKD come from the germline V gene. The CDR3 runs to 13 residues. Trimming removed 6 bases from V and 7 bases from J; junction bases left unmatched: 6. The CDR3 DNA reads TGTGCCATCAGACAGGGGACAAAACAGCCCCAGCATTTT. This gives the protein CAIRQGTKQPQHF.

The chain has TRBV7-2 and TRBJ1-6; no clear D. Trimming left V 2 bases short and J 9 bases short, with 8 bases between. Looked up from germline, CDR1 is SGHTA and CDR2 is FQGNSA. This CDR3 spans 13 amino acids. The CDR3 DNA sequence: TGTGCCAGCAGCTTACTTGGCGTTTCACCCCTCCACTTT. Protein sequence: CASSLLGVSPLHF.

The chain employs TRBV29-1 and TRBJ2-1; D gene uncertain. Germline values: CDR1 SQVTM, CDR2 ANQGSEA. V lost 4 bases and J lost 4, with 5 bases in between. The CDR3 sequence is 11 residues long. The CDR3 DNA sequence: TGCAGCGTTGTTCGGTACAATGAGCAGTTCTTC. The encoded protein is CSVVRYNEQFF.

The gene calls are TRBV19 and TRBJ1-5; TRBD1 is a possible D gene (6 bases). With 6 bases removed from V and 4 bases from J, the gap between germline ends came to 16 bases. CDR3 length: 15 amino acids. Germline V gene sequence: CDR1 LNHDA, CDR2 SQIVND (reference sequence). The CDR3 DNA reads TGTGCCAGTAGAGCCGGGACATCCGCTAATCAGCCCCAGCATTTT. Its protein is CASRAGTSANQPQHF. Looking up the rest from reference TRBV19 and TRBJ1-5 gives the full variable domain: DGGITQSPKYLFRKEGQNVTLSCEQNLNHDAMYWYRQDPGQGLRLIYYSQIVNDFQKGDIAEGYSVSREKKESFPLTVTSAQKNPTAFYLCASRAGTSANQPQHFGDGTRLSIL.

This chain connects TRBV4-3 to TRBJ2-7; maybe TRBD2 (5 bases). Germline V lookup: CDR1 LGHNA, CDR2 YSLEER. The ends were cut back, 0 bases at V and 2 bases at J, with 14 bases in the middle. This CDR3 spans 16 amino acids. The CDR3 DNA is TGCGCCAGCAGCCAAGATTTGGCTAGCCGGGCCTACGAGCAGTACTTC. This gives the protein CASSQDLASRAYEQYF.

The DNA of the CDR3 is TGTGCCTGGAGTGTACGCCCGGACAAGGCGGACGAGCAGTACTTC. Translated: CAWSVRPDKADEQYF. The chain joins TRBV30 to TRBJ2-5; tentatively, D is TRBD1 (5 bases). The last part of the DNA fits TRBJ2-7 better; the J call may be wrong. Germline CDR1 GTSNPN, CDR2 SVGIG (reference sequence). The CDR3 consists of 15 residues.